This T cell receptor (beta chain) was recovered during a study of cytomegalovirus exposure and HLA in healthy donors. The ends lost 4 bases at V and 12 bases at J; junction bases unmatched: 14. Germline lookup yields CDR1 SGHNT and CDR2 YYREEE (reference sequence). This CDR3 is 15 amino acids long. On this clone: Its antigen is not known.

Primers: 60 Vbeta forward and 13 Jbeta reverse. TCRdb's copy holds only in-frame clones and misses some; the assay was immunoSEQ multiplex PCR. The sample has some 77,000 clones, 75% to 85% seen once. Points from the study as a whole: Reportedly, diagnosis of cytomegalovirus status by the classifier showed high specificity and sensitivity.

This sequence joins TRBV5-4 and TRBJ2-1, with TRBD2 identical over 9 bases. The receptor comes from a man aged 50 or older in good health and CMV-seropositive. The sequenced sample was PBMCs. This chain's CDR3 is CASSSGLATQQGQFF. The CDR3 coding sequence is TGTGCCAGCAGCAGCGGACTAGCGACTCAACAGGGGCAGTTCTTC.